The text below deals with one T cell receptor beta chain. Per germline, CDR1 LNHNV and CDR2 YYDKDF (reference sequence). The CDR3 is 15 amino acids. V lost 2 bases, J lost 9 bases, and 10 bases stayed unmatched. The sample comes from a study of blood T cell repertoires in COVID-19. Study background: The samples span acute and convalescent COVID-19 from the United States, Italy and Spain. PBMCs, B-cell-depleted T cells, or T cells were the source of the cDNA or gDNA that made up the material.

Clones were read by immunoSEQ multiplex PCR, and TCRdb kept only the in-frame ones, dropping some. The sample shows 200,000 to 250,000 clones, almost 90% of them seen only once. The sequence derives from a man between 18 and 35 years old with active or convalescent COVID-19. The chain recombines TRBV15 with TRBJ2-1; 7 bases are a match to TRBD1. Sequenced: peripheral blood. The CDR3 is CATSRKTGDSGEQFF. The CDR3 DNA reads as TGTGCCACCAGCAGAAAAACAGGGGATTCCGGTGAGCAGTTCTTC. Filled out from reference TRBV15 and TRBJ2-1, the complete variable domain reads DAMVIQNPRYQVTQFGKPVTLSCSQTLNHNVMYWYQQKSSQAPKLLFHYYDKDFNNEADTPDNFQSRRPNTSFCFLDIRSPGLGDTAMYLCATSRKTGDSGEQFFGPGTRLTVL.